These T cell receptor beta chains were read from a single sample in a study of blood T cell repertoires in COVID-19. This table comes from immunoSEQ multiplex PCR, and its TCRdb copy is limited to in-frame clones, with some not included. The sample shows approximately 250,000 clones, 85% to 90% of them seen only once. The specimen was PBMCs or T cells enriched from blood (not recorded which). The receptors were sampled from a woman in her twenties or thirties with acute COVID-19. Each CDR3 is given with its conserved first and last residue. The D gene is left open where the match is weak. Clone size is shown for a subset of rows, as once, few, many or a class of expanded clone.

CDR3nt | CDR3aa | len | j_gene | abundance | d_gene | v_gene
TGCGCCAGCAGCTTGGGGTTTGGGACTCTCAACAATGAGCAGTTCTTC | CASSLGFGTLNNEQFF | 16 | TRBJ2-1 | . | . | TRBV5-1
TGCGCCAGCAGCCTTCGGGGACAGGGGCATCAGCCCCAGCATTTT | CASSLRGQGHQPQHF | 15 | TRBJ1-5 | . | TRBD1 | TRBV5-1
TGTGCCAGCAGTTTAGTGGGACTAGCGGGGAATATGGGGTACAATGAGCAGTTCTTC | CASSLVGLAGNMGYNEQFF | 19 | TRBJ2-1 | . | TRBD2 | TRBV27
TGCGCCAGCAGCTTGGAACAGGGGGCCTACGAGCAGTACTTC | CASSLEQGAYEQYF | 14 | TRBJ2-7 | . | TRBD1 | TRBV5-1
TGTGCCTGGAGTGTCCCAGGGAGGTATGAGCAGTTCTTC | CAWSVPGRYEQFF | 13 | TRBJ2-1 | . | . | TRBV30
TGTGCCACCAGCAGAGACAGGGACTGGGGCGGGGAGCTGTTTTTT | CATSRDRDWGGELFF | 15 | TRBJ2-2 | . | . | TRBV15
TGTGCCAGCAGTCTTCAGGGCACCGGGGAGCTGTTTTTT | CASSLQGTGELFF | 13 | TRBJ2-2 | . | . | TRBV6-5
TGCGCCAGCAGCTTAGGTCTAGCGGGACCCGACGAGCAGTACTTC | CASSLGLAGPDEQYF | 15 | TRBJ2-7 | . | TRBD2 | TRBV5-1
TGTGCCAGCGTAGCCCGGGACAGGGAAGAGACCCAGTACTTC | CASVARDREETQYF | 14 | TRBJ2-5 | . | TRBD1 | TRBV28
TGTGCCATCAACCCGAGCGGGAGCTCCTACGAGCAGTACTTC | CAINPSGSSYEQYF | 14 | TRBJ2-7 | . | TRBD2 | TRBV10-3
TGTGCCAGCAGTTTGCGACCGGGACAGGTTAATGAAAAACTGTTTTTT | CASSLRPGQVNEKLFF | 16 | TRBJ1-4 | . | TRBD1 | TRBV27
TGTGCCAGCAGCTTAGCGGGGGGCGCAGATACGCAGTATTTT | CASSLAGGADTQYF | 14 | TRBJ2-3 | . | . | TRBV11-2
TGTGCCAGCAGCTTCTCTAGCTCTGGGGCCAACGTCCTGACTTTC | CASSFSSSGANVLTF | 15 | TRBJ2-6 | . | . | TRBV13
TGTGCCAGCCGGGAACCACCGGGACTAGCGGGAGATTTTTACCCAGATACGCAGTATTTT | CASREPPGLAGDFYPDTQYF | 20 | TRBJ2-3 | . | TRBD2 | TRBV6-4
TGCGCCAGCAGTTTCGGGGGTCAAGAGACCCAGTACTTC | CASSFGGQETQYF | 13 | TRBJ2-5 | . | . | TRBV10-1
TGTGCCAGCAGATTAGAGGGGGCCCATGAGCAGTTCTTC | CASRLEGAHEQFF | 13 | TRBJ2-1 | . | TRBD1 | TRBV12-3/TRBV12-4
TGTGCCAGCAGTGATTACCAAAGCGGGACAGATACGCAGTATTTT | CASSDYQSGTDTQYF | 15 | TRBJ2-3 | once | . | TRBV27
TGTGCCACCAGTGATTGGGACGACAGGGGAGGTGAAAAACTGTTTTTT | CATSDWDDRGGEKLFF | 16 | TRBJ1-4 | . | TRBD1 | TRBV24-1
TGTGCCATCAGTGAGTCAACCCCGGACGAGCAGTACTTC | CAISESTPDEQYF | 13 | TRBJ2-7 | few | . | TRBV10-3
TGTGCCAGCAGCTTAGCGACAGCGCCGGATACGCAGTATTTT | CASSLATAPDTQYF | 14 | TRBJ2-3 | . | . | TRBV7-6
TGTGCCAGTAGTATGGGCCTGGATAGCAATCAGCCCCAGCATTTT | CASSMGLDSNQPQHF | 15 | TRBJ1-5 | . | . | TRBV19
TGTGCCAGCAGCCTTTTAGCGGGAGACAATGAGCAGTTCTTC | CASSLLAGDNEQFF | 14 | TRBJ2-1 | . | TRBD2 | TRBV14
TGTGCCAGCAGTGGGACAGATGCCAGCAATCAGCCCCAGCATTTT | CASSGTDASNQPQHF | 15 | TRBJ1-5 | . | TRBD1 | TRBV28
TGTGCCACCAGTGATCTCGGGGGAGGGCTCGATGGCTACACCTTC | CATSDLGGGLDGYTF | 15 | TRBJ1-2 | . | . | TRBV24-1
TGTGCCAGCAGCCCCCGGGGCGGGGGGCCCTACGAGCAGTACTTC | CASSPRGGGPYEQYF | 15 | TRBJ2-7 | . | TRBD2 | TRBV9
TGTGCCAGCAGTTTAAGGTGGTCAAGGGGGAGGGCCCACGGGGAGCTGTTTTTT | CASSLRWSRGRAHGELFF | 18 | TRBJ2-2 | . | . | TRBV27
TGTGCCAGCAGTTTAGGCGGGCGGACAGATACGCAGTATTTT | CASSLGGRTDTQYF | 14 | TRBJ2-3 | . | . | TRBV28
TGCGCCAGCAGCTTGATGTCCAGGGCCGAAGGTGGCTACACCTTC | CASSLMSRAEGGYTF | 15 | TRBJ1-2 | . | . | TRBV5-1
TGTGCCAGCAGTTTCTTAGCCCCCCAGTTCTATTCACCCCTCCACTTT | CASSFLAPQFYSPLHF | 16 | TRBJ1-6 | . | . | TRBV28